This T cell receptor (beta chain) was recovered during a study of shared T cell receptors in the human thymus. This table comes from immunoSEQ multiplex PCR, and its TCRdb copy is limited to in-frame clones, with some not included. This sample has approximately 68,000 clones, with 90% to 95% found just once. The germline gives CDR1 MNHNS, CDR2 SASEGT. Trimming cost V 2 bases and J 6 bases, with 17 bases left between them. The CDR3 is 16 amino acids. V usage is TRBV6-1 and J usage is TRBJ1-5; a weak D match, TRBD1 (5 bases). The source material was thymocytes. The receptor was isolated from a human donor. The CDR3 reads CASSEYPGKLGQPQHF. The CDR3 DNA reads TGTGCCAGCAGTGAATACCCAGGGAAGTTGGGTCAGCCCCAGCATTTT.